This T cell receptor (beta chain) was sequenced during a study of T cell responses to AZD1222 COVID-19 vaccine. Here immunoSEQ multiplex PCR was the method, and the copy in TCRdb shows in-frame clones only, minus some. The sample holds 75,000 to 100,000 clones; 89% are singletons and the top ten take under 3%. Notes on this clone: Its antigen is still unknown.

Germline V gene lookup returns CDR1 LNHNV and CDR2 YYDKDF (reference sequence). The CDR3 is 13 amino acids. V shed 6 bases and J shed 5 bases, with 13 bases lying between them. Study results and limitations: Per reports, nearly half of all spike-specific TCRs target regions that are unmutated in variants. Scientists sampled the repertoires only once the peak T cell response had passed. After two AZD1222 doses, spike-specific TCR breadth and depth rose versus day 0. Donors in the cohort were predominantly white British and more often female, and clonal diversity was possibly underestimated.

Here the sequenced sample was peripheral blood, taken on day 0 of AZD1222 vaccination. The sequence derives from an adult in good health. The chain has TRBV15 and TRBJ1-1; possible D gene TRBD1, 5 bases. The CDR3 sequence: CATSYQGGTEAFF. The DNA of the CDR3 is TGTGCCACCAGTTATCAGGGAGGGACTGAAGCTTTCTTT. The full variable domain, its missing parts supplied by reference TRBV15 and TRBJ1-1, is DAMVIQNPRYQVTQFGKPVTLSCSQTLNHNVMYWYQQKSSQAPKLLFHYYDKDFNNEADTPDNFQSRRPNTSFCFLDIRSPGLGDTAMYLCATSYQGGTEAFFGQGTRLTVV.